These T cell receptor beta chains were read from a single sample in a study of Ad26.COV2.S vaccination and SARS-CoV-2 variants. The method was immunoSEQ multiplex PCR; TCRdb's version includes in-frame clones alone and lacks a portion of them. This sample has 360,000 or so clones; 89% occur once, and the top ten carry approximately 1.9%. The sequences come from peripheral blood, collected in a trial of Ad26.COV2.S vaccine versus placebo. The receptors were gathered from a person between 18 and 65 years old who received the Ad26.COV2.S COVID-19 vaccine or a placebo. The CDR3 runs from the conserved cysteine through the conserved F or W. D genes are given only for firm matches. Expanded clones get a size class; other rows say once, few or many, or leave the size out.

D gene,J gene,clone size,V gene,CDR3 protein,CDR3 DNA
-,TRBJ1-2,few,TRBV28,CASSSSYGYTF,TGTGCCAGCAGTTCTTCCTATGGCTACACCTTC
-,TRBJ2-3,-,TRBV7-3,CASSFTGPDTQYF,TGTGCCAGCAGCTTTACAGGGCCAGATACGCAGTATTTT
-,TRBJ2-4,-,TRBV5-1,CASSAEENIQYF,TGCGCCAGCAGCGCGGAGGAAAACATTCAGTACTTC
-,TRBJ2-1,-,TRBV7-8,CASTLRGTIRGEQFF,TGTGCCAGCACCCTGAGGGGTACTATTCGAGGTGAGCAGTTCTTC
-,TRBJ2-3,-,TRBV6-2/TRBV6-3,CASSPSGSRGRAQYF,TGTGCCAGCAGTCCGAGCGGGTCCAGGGGCCGGGCGCAGTATTTT
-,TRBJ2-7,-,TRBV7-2,CASSLIPEREQYF,TGTGCCAGCAGCCTTATACCTGAGCGGGAGCAGTACTTC
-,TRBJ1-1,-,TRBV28,CASSPPGQLNTEAFF,TGTGCCAGCAGTCCACCGGGACAACTGAACACTGAAGCTTTCTTT
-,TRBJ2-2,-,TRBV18,CASSVKGTGELFF,TGTGCCAGCTCGGTTAAGGGCACCGGGGAGCTGTTTTTT
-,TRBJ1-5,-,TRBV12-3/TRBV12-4,CASSRLNQPQHF,TGTGCCAGCAGTAGACTCAATCAGCCCCAGCATTTT
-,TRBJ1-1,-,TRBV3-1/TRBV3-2,CASSQGSGLNTEAFF,TGTGCCAGCAGCCAAGGATCTGGCTTGAACACTGAAGCTTTCTTT
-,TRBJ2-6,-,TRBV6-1,CASSEATTVGTSGANVLTF,TGTGCCAGCAGTGAAGCTACTACCGTCGGGACCTCTGGGGCCAACGTCCTGACTTTC
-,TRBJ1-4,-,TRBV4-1,CASSGGLGFPGDEKLFF,TGCGCCAGCAGCGGGGGGCTCGGGTTTCCGGGAGATGAAAAACTGTTTTTT
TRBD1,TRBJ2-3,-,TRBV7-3,CASSSTGGSTDTQYF,TGTGCCAGCAGCTCAACAGGGGGCAGCACAGATACGCAGTATTTT
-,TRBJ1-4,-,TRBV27,CASSLPRWEGRDEKLFF,TGTGCCAGCAGTTTGCCCCGATGGGAGGGGCGGGATGAAAAACTGTTTTTT
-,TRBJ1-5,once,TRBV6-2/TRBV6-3,CASSLDQPRADQPQHF,TGTGCCAGCAGCCTAGATCAACCCAGGGCGGATCAGCCCCAGCATTTT
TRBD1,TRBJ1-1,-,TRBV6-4,CASSVRTGAEAFF,TGTGCCAGCAGTGTACGGACAGGGGCTGAAGCTTTCTTT
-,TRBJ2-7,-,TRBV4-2,CASSQDARERYEQYF,TGTGCCAGCAGCCAAGACGCCCGGGAGAGATACGAGCAGTACTTC
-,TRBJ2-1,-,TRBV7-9,CASSLTSIPYNEQFF,TGTGCCAGCAGTTTGACTAGTATCCCCTACAATGAGCAGTTCTTC
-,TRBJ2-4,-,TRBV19,CASSSNLGGGNIQYF,TGTGCCAGTAGTTCCAATTTGGGAGGTGGGAACATTCAGTACTTC
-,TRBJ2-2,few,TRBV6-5,CASSSDVNTGELFF,TGTGCCAGCAGTAGCGACGTGAACACCGGGGAGCTGTTTTTT
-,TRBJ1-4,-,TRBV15,CATSRDATNEKLFF,TGTGCCACCAGCAGGGACGCGACTAATGAAAAACTGTTTTTT
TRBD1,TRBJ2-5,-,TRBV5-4,CASSPTGVGGETQYF,TGTGCCAGCAGCCCCACAGGGGTGGGCGGAGAGACCCAGTACTTC
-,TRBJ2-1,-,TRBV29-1,CSAPWGASSYNEQFF,TGCAGCGCCCCGTGGGGGGCGAGCTCCTACAATGAGCAGTTCTTC
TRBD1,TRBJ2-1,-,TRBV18,CASSPSGGVYNEQFF,TGTGCCAGCTCACCATCAGGGGGCGTCTACAATGAGCAGTTCTTC
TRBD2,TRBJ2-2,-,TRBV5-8,CASSPYLAGGGELFF,TGTGCCAGCAGCCCGTACCTAGCGGGAGGCGGGGAGCTGTTTTTT
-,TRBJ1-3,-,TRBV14,CASSQRVGTFSGNTIYF,TGTGCCAGCAGCCAGCGGGTTGGGACATTCTCTGGAAACACCATATATTTT
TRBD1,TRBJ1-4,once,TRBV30,CAWSRQGSLAEKLFF,TGTGCCTGGAGCCGACAGGGTTCCCTGGCGGAAAAACTGTTTTTT
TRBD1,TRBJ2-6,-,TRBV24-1,CATSDGRTGRSGANVLTF,TGTGCCACCAGTGATGGCAGGACAGGGCGGTCTGGGGCCAACGTCCTGACTTTC
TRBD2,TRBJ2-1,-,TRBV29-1,CSVEGASGSPYNEQFF,TGCAGCGTTGAAGGGGCTAGCGGGAGTCCCTACAATGAGCAGTTCTTC
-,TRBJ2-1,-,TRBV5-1,CASSLEGYEYNEQFF,TGCGCCAGCAGCTTGGAGGGATACGAATACAATGAGCAGTTCTTC
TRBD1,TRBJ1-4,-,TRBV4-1,CASSQEPRRGREKLFF,TGCGCCAGCAGCCAAGAACCTCGGAGGGGGCGTGAAAAACTGTTTTTT
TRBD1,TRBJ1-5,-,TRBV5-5,CASSPGGREPQHF,TGTGCCAGCAGCCCAGGGGGCAGGGAGCCCCAGCATTTT
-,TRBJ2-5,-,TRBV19,CASSIGSRETQYF,TGTGCCAGTAGTATAGGTTCGCGAGAGACCCAGTACTTC
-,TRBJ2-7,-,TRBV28,CASSPTGRVIYEQYF,TGTGCCAGCAGTCCTACCGGACGGGTTATCTACGAGCAGTACTTC
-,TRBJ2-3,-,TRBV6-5,CASSSYSDTQYF,TGTGCCAGCAGTTCGTACTCGGATACGCAGTATTTT
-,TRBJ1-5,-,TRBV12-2,CASRPSDPWAQPQHF,TGTGCAAGTCGCCCCTCGGACCCGTGGGCTCAGCCCCAGCATTTT
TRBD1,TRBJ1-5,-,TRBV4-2,CASSRDRALISNQPQHF,TGTGCCAGCAGCCGGGACAGGGCCCTCATTAGCAATCAGCCCCAGCATTTT